The 25 T cell receptor beta chains below all came from one sample that was sequenced in a study of blood T cell repertoires in COVID-19. This table comes from immunoSEQ multiplex PCR, and its TCRdb copy is limited to in-frame clones, with some not included. Seen here are 55,000 to 65,000 clones, about 80% observed once, and the top ten hold 3.5%. The sample taken for sequencing was peripheral blood. Every receptor here comes from a man aged 60 to 75 with acute or convalescent COVID-19.

V gene TRBV10-3 combines with J gene TRBJ2-5; 10 bases map to TRBD1. The CDR3 is 15 residues long. V shed 10 bases and J 3 bases; nucleotides not matched to a gene: 11. Germline CDR1 ENHRY, CDR2 SYGVKD. CDR3 nucleotides: TGTGCCACCAACGGAGGGGACAGGGGCGAAGAGACCCAGTACTTC. Its protein product is CATNGGDRGEETQYF.

The chain is built from TRBV5-1 and TRBJ1-1; D may be TRBD1 (6 bases). CDR3 size: 16 residues. Trimming pared 0 bases from V and 1 base from J, leaving 13 bases between. In germline, CDR1 is SGHRS, CDR2 YFSETQ. The CDR3 here is CASSLGWGPRNTEAFF. CDR3 DNA: TGCGCCAGCAGCTTGGGATGGGGGCCCAGGAACACTGAAGCTTTCTTT. Based on the CDR3 plus reference TRBV5-1 and TRBJ1-1, the full variable domain is KAGVTQTPRYLIKTRGQQVTLSCSPISGHRSVSWYQQTPGQGLQFLFEYFSETQRNKGNFPGRFSGRQFSNSRSEMNVSTLELGDSALYLCASSLGWGPRNTEAFFGQGTRLTVV.

CDR3 sequence reads: CASSQSGGTSNEKLFF. The CDR3 bases are TGTGCCAGCAGCCAATCAGGCGGGACGTCTAATGAAAAACTGTTTTTT. The genes are TRBV7-2 and TRBJ1-4; maybe TRBD1 (5 bases). Germline assignment: CDR1 SGHTA and CDR2 FQGNSA. The V end lost 5 bases, the J end lost 3 bases, and 16 bases lay between the germline ends. This CDR3 comprises 16 residues.

The V call is TRBV7-6, the J call TRBJ2-2; D may be TRBD2 (5 bases). This CDR3 is built from 16 residues. From germline, CDR1 is SGHVS and CDR2 FNYEAQ. V lost 2 bases and J lost 4, with 14 bases in between. The CDR3, as DNA: TGTGCCAGCAGCTTAAGGGATCATGGACTCACCGGGGAGCTGTTTTTT. Protein product: CASSLRDHGLTGELFF.

The genes are TRBV6-1 and TRBJ1-5, with D possibly matching TRBD1 (5 bases). Trimming cost V 2 bases and J 6 bases, with 17 bases left between them. Germline values: CDR1 MNHNS, CDR2 SASEGT. This CDR3 has 16 residues. The CDR3 nucleotides are TGTGCCAGCAGTGAACGCAGTTTGGGGGGAAGTCAGCCCCAGCATTTT. Translated: CASSERSLGGSQPQHF.

The J gene is TRBJ2-1, the V gene TRBV12-5, with TRBD2 as a possible D gene (6 bases). With 4 bases removed from V and 9 bases from J, the gap between germline ends came to 16 bases. The CDR3 extends over 14 amino acids. Germline V gives CDR1 LGHNT, CDR2 FRNRAP. CDR3 protein: CASGSGDGSGEQFF. As DNA, the CDR3 is TGTGCTAGTGGTTCGGGGGACGGGTCTGGTGAGCAGTTCTTC.

V gene TRBV28 combines with J gene TRBJ1-6; 12 bases align to TRBD1. This CDR3 contains 17 residues. Germline V gene data show CDR1 as MDHEN and CDR2 as SYDVKM. J was trimmed by 10 bases and V by 5 bases; bases with no gene match: 12. The CDR3 DNA reads TGTGCCAGCAGTCTCTCCGGGACAGGGGGCCTACAATCACCCCTCCACTTT. As protein: CASSLSGTGGLQSPLHF.

This chain joins TRBV7-9 and TRBJ2-7; no definite D call. The V end was cut by 6 bases, the J end by 0 bases, with 9 bases between. The CDR3 runs 13 residues. Germline CDR1 reads SEHNR; CDR2 reads FQNEAQ (reference sequence). The CDR3 DNA sequence: TGTGCCAGCAGTCCTCAGGACTCCTACGAGCAGTACTTC. It specifies CASSPQDSYEQYF.

V is TRBV11-2 and J is TRBJ1-3, with 7 nucleotides matching TRBD1. The germline V gene encodes CDR1 SGHAT and CDR2 FQNNGV. The CDR3 is made up of 15 amino acids. V lost 5 bases, J lost 0 bases, and 4 bases stayed unmatched. Here the CDR3 reads CASSIGGFSGNTIYF. The CDR3 bases are TGTGCCAGCAGCATAGGGGGCTTCTCTGGAAACACCATATATTTT.

The chain's CDR3 is CASSGGGPGTGELFF. Here the CDR3 DNA reads TGCGCCAGCAGTGGGGGGGGGCCAGGCACCGGGGAGCTGTTTTTT. The rearrangement joins TRBV10-1 to TRBJ2-2; maybe TRBD2 (7 bases). CDR1 WNHNN and CDR2 SYGVQD come from the germline V gene (reference sequence). Trimming removed 4 bases at V and 4 bases at J, with 13 bases between. The CDR3 is made up of 15 amino acids.

This clone has a handful of counts. The V gene is TRBV27, the J gene TRBJ1-4, with a possible D match to TRBD1 (5 bases). Germline V gene sequence: CDR1 MNHEY, CDR2 SMNVEV (reference sequence). The CDR3 sequence is 14 residues long. V gave up 3 bases and J gave up 14 bases, with 19 bases separating them. CDR3 sequence (DNA): TGTGCCAGCAGTTTCTCCGGGACCCTCGCGGGGCTGTTTTTT. This codes for CASSFSGTLAGLFF.

The V call is TRBV5-1, the J call TRBJ1-5; TRBD1 aligns across 7 bases. CDR3 size: 15 residues. V was pared by 1 base and J by 7 bases, with 8 bases of the junction left unmatched. Germline V gene data show CDR1 as SGHRS and CDR2 as YFSETQ. CDR3 in amino acids: CASSLTGVGGQPQHF. The DNA for the CDR3 is TGCGCCAGCAGCTTGACAGGGGTAGGCGGGCAGCCCCAGCATTTT.

The V and J genes are TRBV2 and TRBJ1-6, with a possible D match to TRBD1 (6 bases). The CDR3 is 13 residues long. Trimming pared 6 bases from V and 8 bases from J, leaving 11 bases between. The germline V gene has CDR1 SNHLY and CDR2 FYNNEI. The CDR3 DNA follows: TGTGCCAGCAGCGACTGGACAGATTCACCCCTCCACTTT. Protein sequence: CASSDWTDSPLHF.

The chain is built from TRBV2 and TRBJ2-3; 8 bases are a match to TRBD2. The CDR3 consists of 14 residues. Trimming took 11 bases from V and 0 from J; bases not matched to a gene: 7. CDR1 and CDR2 from the germline V gene are SNHLY and FYNNEI. The CDR3 DNA reads as TGTGCCTCTAGGGGACTAGTGAGCACAGATACGCAGTATTTT. Translated, it gives CASRGLVSTDTQYF.

The sample holds a few counts of this clone. This chain connects TRBV19 to TRBJ2-3; D may be TRBD2 (5 bases). This CDR3 has 15 residues. Germline loops: CDR1 LNHDA, CDR2 SQIVND (reference sequence). Trimming took 7 bases from V and 5 from J, leaving 19 bases between them. The CDR3 sequence is CASTPRGVGRDTQYF. The DNA of the CDR3 is TGTGCCAGTACCCCCCGGGGAGTTGGAAGAGATACGCAGTATTTT.

This rearrangement joins TRBV27 to TRBJ1-4, with a weak D call TRBD1 (6 bases). V was pared by 2 bases and J by 6 bases, with 13 bases between. The germline gives CDR1 MNHEY, CDR2 SMNVEV (reference sequence). CDR3 length equals 15 residues. The CDR3 DNA follows: TGTGCCAGCAGTTTAGCTCAGGGGAACCATGAAAAACTGTTTTTT. Its translation: CASSLAQGNHEKLFF.

The chain uses TRBV27 and TRBJ1-6; 9 bases line up with TRBD1. This CDR3 has 14 residues. CDR1 MNHEY and CDR2 SMNVEV come from the germline V gene (reference sequence). The trim removed 5 bases at V and 6 bases at J, leaving 2 bases unmatched. In DNA form, the CDR3 reads TGTGCCAGCAGTAACAGGGGGCCTAATTCACCCCTCCACTTT. Translation: CASSNRGPNSPLHF.

The CDR3 nucleotides are TGTGCCAGCAGTGCCCTAGCGGCAACGCAGTATTTT. Amino acids: CASSALAATQYF. The gene calls are TRBV28 and TRBJ2-3, with 7 bases identical to TRBD2. Germline V gene sequence: CDR1 MDHEN, CDR2 SYDVKM. The J segment lost 9 bases and the V segment lost 5 bases, leaving 5 bases of the junction unmatched. This CDR3 is 12 amino acids long.

The J gene is TRBJ2-1, the V gene TRBV7-2; D might be TRBD2 (5 bases). Trimming removed 5 bases at V and 3 bases at J, with 17 bases between. The germline CDR1 and CDR2 sequences are SGHTA and FQGNSA. This CDR3 is built from 16 residues. The CDR3 region is CASSPSGSRGYNEQFF. The CDR3 region has the DNA TGTGCCAGCAGCCCGAGCGGCAGTAGAGGCTACAATGAGCAGTTCTTC.

This clone was observed a few times. The rearrangement uses TRBV12-3 or TRBV12-4 and TRBJ2-3, with a weak D call TRBD2 (6 bases). The V end lost 9 bases, the J end lost 5 bases, and 12 bases lay between the germline ends. CDR3 size: 12 residues. The CDR3 DNA reads TGTGCCAGTAGCGGCGTCGGAGATACGCAGTATTTT. Protein: CASSGVGDTQYF.

The genes are TRBV11-2 and TRBJ2-7, with D perhaps TRBD1 (6 bases). This CDR3 comprises 16 residues. Germline CDR1 and CDR2: SGHAT and FQNNGV. The ends were cut back, 5 bases at V and 7 bases at J, with 24 bases in the middle. The CDR3 DNA reads as TGTGCCAGCAGCCCCACCACAGGGCTCCCCTTGGGAGAGCAGTACTTC. The encoded protein is CASSPTTGLPLGEQYF.

In this sample, this clone turned up a few times. This chain joins TRBV30 and TRBJ2-5; 12 bases are shared with TRBD2. Germline V CDR1 and CDR2: GTSNPN, SVGIG (reference sequence). This CDR3 comprises 15 residues. The J segment lost 3 bases and the V segment lost 2 bases, leaving 4 bases of the junction unmatched. The CDR3 reads CAWSSASGGEETQYF. DNA of the CDR3: TGTGCCTGGAGTTCGGCTAGCGGGGGGGAAGAGACCCAGTACTTC. Based on the CDR3 plus reference TRBV30 and TRBJ2-5, the full variable domain is SQTIHQWPATLVQPVGSPLSLECTVEGTSNPNLYWYRQAAGRGLQLLFYSVGIGQISSEVPQNLSASRPQDRQFILSSKKLLLSDSGFYLCAWSSASGGEETQYFGPGTRLLVL.

The chain combines TRBV4-1 with TRBJ2-3; 10 bases match TRBD2. The CDR3 extends over 15 amino acids. Germline assignment: CDR1 MGHRA and CDR2 YSYEKL. The J segment lost 4 bases and the V segment lost 2 bases, leaving 3 bases of the junction unmatched. The chain's CDR3 is CASSQSGGASDTQYF. In DNA, the CDR3 is TGCGCCAGCAGCCAAAGCGGGGGGGCGTCAGATACGCAGTATTTT.

V and J are TRBV5-1 and TRBJ1-2; D might be TRBD1 (5 bases). CDR3 length: 14 residues. The V gene lost 6 bases and the J gene lost 6 bases, with 18 bases spanning the gap. Per germline, CDR1 SGHRS and CDR2 YFSETQ. DNA of the CDR3: TGCGCCAGCACGGCGGGGGTACTCCTGGATGGCTACACCTTC. This translates into CASTAGVLLDGYTF.

This clone was observed a handful of times. This rearrangement joins TRBV5-1 to TRBJ1-1, with 9 bases aligning to TRBD1. CDR3 length: 15 residues. V dropped 1 base and J dropped 5; count of bases not matched to a gene: 6. Germline V gives CDR1 SGHRS, CDR2 YFSETQ. CDR3 in amino acids: CASSLKGQGATEAFF. For the CDR3, the DNA is TGCGCCAGCAGCTTGAAGGGACAGGGTGCAACTGAAGCTTTCTTT. Variable domain in full (rest from reference TRBV5-1 and TRBJ1-1): KAGVTQTPRYLIKTRGQQVTLSCSPISGHRSVSWYQQTPGQGLQFLFEYFSETQRNKGNFPGRFSGRQFSNSRSEMNVSTLELGDSALYLCASSLKGQGATEAFFGQGTRLTVV.